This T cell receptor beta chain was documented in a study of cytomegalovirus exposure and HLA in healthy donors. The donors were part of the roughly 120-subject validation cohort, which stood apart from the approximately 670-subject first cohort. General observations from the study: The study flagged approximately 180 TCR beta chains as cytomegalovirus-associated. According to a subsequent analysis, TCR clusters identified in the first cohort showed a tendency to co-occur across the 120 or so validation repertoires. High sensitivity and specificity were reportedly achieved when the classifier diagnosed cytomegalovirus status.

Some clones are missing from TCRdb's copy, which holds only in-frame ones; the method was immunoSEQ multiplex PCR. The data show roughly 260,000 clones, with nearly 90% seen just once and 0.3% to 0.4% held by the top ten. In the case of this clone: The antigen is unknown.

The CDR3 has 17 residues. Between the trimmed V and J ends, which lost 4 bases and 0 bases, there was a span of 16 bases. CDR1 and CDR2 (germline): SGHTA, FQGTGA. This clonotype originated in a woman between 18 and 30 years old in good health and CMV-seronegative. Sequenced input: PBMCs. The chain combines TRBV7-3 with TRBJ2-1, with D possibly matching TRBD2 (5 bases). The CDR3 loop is CASSSHPPGYSYNEQFF. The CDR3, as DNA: TGTGCCAGCAGCTCCCACCCACCGGGATACTCCTACAATGAGCAGTTCTTC.